The 15 T cell receptor beta chains presented below share a single source sample, sequenced in a study of technical replicates of blood from four donors. Measured with immunoSEQ multiplex PCR; TCRdb has only the in-frame clones, and not every one. The table includes some 73,000 clones, around nine tenths detected once. The sequenced sample was PBMCs. Receptors were obtained from a human donor in good health. Some clones in this sample may be carry-over from other donors' samples.

The J gene is TRBJ2-2, the V gene TRBV4-1; 7 bases fit TRBD2. V shed 0 bases and J 5 bases; nucleotides not matched to a gene: 3. The CDR3 totals 15 residues. Germline loops: CDR1 MGHRA, CDR2 YSYEKL. In DNA, the CDR3 is TGCGCCAGCAGCCAAGAGGGGGGGGTAACCGGGGAGCTGTTTTTT. Its protein is CASSQEGGVTGELFF.

Here the CDR3 DNA reads TGTGCCAGCAGCCTCGGGGGGACAGGGTTTTACGAGCAGTACTTC. It yields the protein CASSLGGTGFYEQYF. V is TRBV7-3 and J is TRBJ2-7; 9 positions agree with TRBD1. The CDR3 runs 15 residues. CDR1 is SGHTA, CDR2 FQGTGA, per germline. Trimming took 5 bases from V and 4 from J; bases not matched to a gene: 9.

This sequence joins TRBV2 and TRBJ1-1; the D gene is possibly TRBD1 (6 bases). V was cut by 5 bases and J by 4 bases, with 14 bases left in between. From germline, CDR1 is SNHLY and CDR2 FYNNEI. The CDR3 extends over 14 amino acids. The CDR3 DNA reads as TGTGCCAGCAGTAATAACAGGGTAGGCACTGAAGCTTTCTTT. This gives the protein CASSNNRVGTEAFF.

This chain connects TRBV30 to TRBJ2-4, with 11 bases identical to TRBD2. CDR1 and CDR2 from the germline V gene are GTSNPN and SVGIG (reference sequence). The CDR3 length is 14 residues. Trimming took 2 bases from V and 12 from J; bases not matched to a gene: 9. CDR3 sequence (DNA): TGTGCCTGGAGTACCGACCATAGCGGGAGGGCTCAGTACTTC. Its translation is CAWSTDHSGRAQYF.

This clone ranks as medium-sized. The V and J genes are TRBV7-2 and TRBJ1-1; the D is unclear. Germline values: CDR1 SGHTA, CDR2 FQGNSA. The CDR3 covers 13 residues. Between the trimmed V and J ends, which lost 3 bases and 4 bases, there was a span of 9 bases. For the CDR3, the DNA is TGTGCCAGCAGCTTCGTCCGTAGCACTGAAGCTTTCTTT. Its translation: CASSFVRSTEAFF.

This chain connects TRBV6-1 to TRBJ2-7, with TRBD2 identical over 13 bases. V trimming: 7 bases; J trimming: 10 bases; junction bases outside the gene matches: 13. From germline, CDR1 is MNHNS and CDR2 SASEGT. The length of the CDR3 is 15 residues. The CDR3 bases are TGTGCCAGCACTAAAGTACTAGCGGGGGGGGATGATCAGTACTTC. Its translation is CASTKVLAGGDDQYF.

This clone was counted a single time. CDR3 in DNA: TGTGCCAGCAGCCGGCATGGTTTCCCAGGGGTCTATGAGCAGTTCTTC. Amino acids: CASSRHGFPGVYEQFF. The chain employs TRBV21-1 and TRBJ2-1; the table's TRBD1 call for D was not verified on the DNA. TRBV21-1 is classified as a pseudogene. The CDR3 is 16 amino acids.

The V and J genes are TRBV19 and TRBJ1-1; a possible D gene is TRBD1 (6 bases). The CDR3 covers 14 residues. The ends were cut back, 7 bases at V and 0 bases at J, with 12 bases in the middle. Germline CDR1 reads LNHDA; CDR2 reads SQIVND (reference sequence). The CDR3 is CASTWDIMNTEAFF. The DNA for the CDR3 is TGTGCCAGTACCTGGGACATCATGAACACTGAAGCTTTCTTT.

The chain joins TRBV4-1 to TRBJ1-6; D call uncertain. V was shortened by 8 bases and J by 0 bases, with 8 bases between the two germline ends. Germline CDR1 and CDR2: MGHRA and YSYEKL. CDR3 length equals 14 residues. The CDR3 reads CASRDASYNSPLHF. For the CDR3, the DNA is TGCGCCAGCCGGGATGCCTCCTATAATTCACCCCTCCACTTT.

The chain recombines TRBV5-1 with TRBJ2-7, with 7 positions matching TRBD2. From germline, CDR1 is SGHRS and CDR2 YFSETQ. V gave up 0 bases and J gave up 2 bases; unmatched junction bases: 5. The CDR3 contains 15 residues. The CDR3 here is CASSLGSSGAYEQYF. CDR3 nucleotide sequence: TGCGCCAGCAGCTTGGGTTCTAGCGGAGCCTACGAGCAGTACTTC.

The sample holds a few counts of this clone. The genes are TRBV5-5 and TRBJ1-6; 11 bases match TRBD1. Losses at the gene ends were 1 base for V and 2 bases for J; bases not matched to a gene: 11. This CDR3 is 20 amino acids long. Germline V gene data show CDR1 as SGHKS and CDR2 as YYEKEE (reference sequence). The CDR3 spells CASSLQGTGGVITYNSPLHF. For the CDR3, the DNA is TGTGCCAGCAGCTTGCAGGGGACAGGGGGAGTTATCACCTATAATTCACCCCTCCACTTT. The variable domain in full, completed from reference TRBV5-5 and TRBJ1-6, reads DAGVTQSPTHLIKTRGQQVTLRCSPISGHKSVSWYQQVLGQGPQFIFQYYEKEERGRGNFPDRFSARQFPNYSSELNVNALLLGDSALYLCASSLQGTGGVITYNSPLHFGNGTRLTVT.

In this sample, this clone turned up once. The rearrangement uses TRBV4-2 and TRBJ2-2; D is possibly TRBD2 (5 bases). The length of the CDR3 is 15 residues. The V end lost 0 bases, the J end lost 7 bases, and 12 bases lay between the germline ends. CDR1 and CDR2 (germline): LGHNA, YNFKEQ. CDR3 sequence reads: CASSQDGRGYGELFF. Written as DNA, the CDR3 is TGTGCCAGCAGCCAAGATGGCAGAGGGTACGGGGAGCTGTTTTTT.

This chain links TRBV6-5 with TRBJ2-1; TRBD1 matches 9 bases. Per the germline V gene, CDR1 is MNHEY and CDR2 is SVGAGI. V was clipped by 6 bases and J by 5 bases; unmatched bases: 5. This CDR3 spans 14 amino acids. The CDR3 region is CASRIQGAHNEQFF. As DNA, the CDR3 is TGTGCCAGCAGAATACAGGGGGCACACAATGAGCAGTTCTTC.

V and J are TRBV2 and TRBJ2-1; D is perhaps TRBD2 (6 bases). This CDR3 contains 14 residues. Trimming took off 10 bases at V and 0 bases at J, with 13 bases between the two ends. Germline assignment: CDR1 SNHLY and CDR2 FYNNEI. CDR3 DNA: TGTGCCACAAGGAGGGACTTCTCCTACAATGAGCAGTTCTTC. It specifies CATRRDFSYNEQFF.

The chain combines TRBV27 with TRBJ2-3; possible D gene TRBD2, 6 bases. Germline V gene data show CDR1 as MNHEY and CDR2 as SMNVEV (reference sequence). Trimming took off 5 bases at V and 7 bases at J, with 22 bases between the two ends. CDR3 length: 16 amino acids. The CDR3 DNA follows: TGTGCCAGCAGTCAGCAATCGGGGGAGAGAAGATATACGCAGTATTTT. As protein: CASSQQSGERRYTQYF.